Here is one T cell receptor (beta chain) with its context. Its antigen is still unknown. The treatment denotes: approximately 9-day PBMC culture with coronavirus spike peptide pools or control peptides (ViraFEST assay). ViraFEST used peptide pools to expand antigen-specific T cells before TCR sequencing. The record originates from a study of vaccination and CD4 T cells after COVID-19. Cultured CD4+ T-cell DNA underwent Oncomine TCR Beta short-read sequencing. MiXCR, run by TCRdb on the PCR reads, gives a single entry per CDR3 protein. The table shows over 10,000 distinct CDR3 sequences, with 60% occurring only once. Trimming pared 7 bases from V and 0 bases from J, leaving 17 bases between. Germline-derived CDR1 and CDR2 are ENHRY and SYGVKD. The CDR3 spans 16 residues. Study results and limitations: Investigators enrolled relatively few convalescent patients and included no early post-infection timepoints.

This clonotype originated in a human donor who had recovered from COVID-19. The chain joins TRBV10-3 to TRBJ2-3, with D possibly matching TRBD2 (6 bases). The sequenced sample consisted of CD4+ T cells from blood, cultured in vitro. The CDR3 here is CAIKEASDSSTDTQYF. The DNA for the CDR3 is TGTGCCATCAAAGAGGCTAGCGACTCTAGCACAGATACGCAGTATTTT.